Listed here are 31 T cell receptor beta chains from one sample, sequenced in a study of OX40 agonist ivuxolimab in advanced cancers. Method: immunoSEQ multiplex PCR; TCRdb's copy keeps in-frame clones and lacks some. The profile shows about 59,000 clones, about nine tenths of them singletons. The sample in question was CD4+ or CD8+ T cells sorted from blood, obtained in a trial of the OX40 agonist ivuxolimab. The receptor set was obtained from an adult with an advanced solid tumor such as melanoma, head and neck, liver or kidney cancer.

J is TRBJ2-1 and V is TRBV11-2, with D tentatively TRBD1 (6 bases). In germline, CDR1 is SGHAT, CDR2 FQNNGV. The CDR3 totals 13 residues. Trimming removed 5 bases at V and 7 bases at J, with 12 bases between. The CDR3 DNA reads TGTGCCAGCAGCGGTGGACAGCCAAATGAGCAGTTCTTC. It specifies CASSGGQPNEQFF.

The rearrangement links TRBV6-6 to TRBJ2-1, with 8 bases lining up with TRBD2. The CDR3 is made up of 13 amino acids. Germline lookup yields CDR1 MNHNY and CDR2 SVGAGI (reference sequence). V lost 7 bases and J lost 3; bases outside the gene matches: 2. CDR3 residues: CASIAGNYNEQFF. The CDR3 region has the DNA TGTGCCAGCATAGCGGGGAACTACAATGAGCAGTTCTTC.

This chain uses TRBV4-3 with TRBJ2-3; D possibly uses TRBD1 or TRBD2 (5 bases each). Trimming pared 0 bases from V and 1 base from J, leaving 8 bases between. CDR1 and CDR2 (germline): LGHNA, YSLEER. The CDR3 is 15 residues long. The DNA of the CDR3 is TGCGCCAGCAGCCAAGATGTGGGGGGCACAGATACGCAGTATTTT. Amino acid sequence: CASSQDVGGTDTQYF.

This clone came up once. V is TRBV21-1 and J is TRBJ2-7. TRBV21-1 counts as a pseudogene. CDR3 length: 15 residues. CDR3 amino acids: CASSSRDGGDYEQYF. CDR3 DNA: TGTGCCAGCAGCTCCCGGGACGGGGGCGACTACGAGCAGTACTTC.

The chain couples TRBV28 to TRBJ2-5, with unresolved D. Trimming took 1 base from V and 5 from J, leaving 11 bases between them. The CDR3 covers 14 residues. The germline V gene has CDR1 MDHEN and CDR2 SYDVKM. CDR3 bases: TGTGCCAGCAGTTTATACCAGCCTGGGGAGACCCAGTACTTC. Its translation is CASSLYQPGETQYF.

The rearrangement uses TRBV4-3 and TRBJ2-7, with D possibly being TRBD2 (6 bases). Germline CDR1 reads LGHNA; CDR2 reads YSLEER. V was trimmed by 0 bases and J by 4 bases, leaving 16 bases between them. This CDR3 region has 16 residues. DNA of the CDR3: TGCGCCAGCAGCCAAGACGGAGGGTCCGGGGGATACGAGCAGTACTTC. It codes for CASSQDGGSGGYEQYF.

V is TRBV15 and J is TRBJ1-6; perhaps TRBD1 as D (5 bases). CDR1 and CDR2 from the germline V gene are LNHNV and YYDKDF (reference sequence). Trimming stripped 0 bases from V and 7 bases from J, with 7 bases between. There are 14 residues in the CDR3. The CDR3 spells CATSRDRENSPLHF. Written as DNA, the CDR3 is TGTGCCACCAGCAGAGACAGGGAAAATTCACCCCTCCACTTT.

The chain carries TRBV28 and TRBJ1-2; D is perhaps TRBD1 (5 bases). The V gene lost 3 bases and the J gene lost 8 bases, with 13 bases spanning the gap. Germline CDR1 and CDR2: MDHEN and SYDVKM. The CDR3 loop spans 13 amino acids. The CDR3 loop reads CASSFLRDGGYTF. CDR3 DNA sequence: TGTGCCAGCAGTTTTTTGCGGGACGGAGGCTACACCTTC.

The chain is built from TRBV5-6 and TRBJ2-3; 8 bases agree with TRBD2. With 6 bases clipped from V and 2 bases from J, the junction kept 5 bases outside the gene matches. This CDR3 region has 14 residues. The V gene's germline CDR1 is SGHDT and CDR2 YYEEEE. The DNA for the CDR3 is TGTGCCAGCACCTTAGCGGGAAACACAGATACGCAGTATTTT. Protein sequence: CASTLAGNTDTQYF.

This clone is a singleton in its sample. The chain uses TRBV5-4 and TRBJ2-7; D is ambiguous. The CDR3 is made up of 14 amino acids. CDR1 and CDR2 (germline): SGHNT, YYREEE (reference sequence). Trimming removed 2 bases from V and 0 bases from J, with 9 bases in between. CDR3 coding DNA: TGTGCCAGCAGCTTCGGCGGCGTCTCCTACGAGCAGTACGTC. It translates to CASSFGGVSYEQYV.

This chain joins TRBV14 and TRBJ2-5; D is uncertain. V was shortened by 4 bases and J by 0 bases, with 3 bases between the two germline ends. In germline, CDR1 is SGHDN, CDR2 FVKESK. The CDR3 totals 12 residues. The CDR3 protein is CASSPNQETQYF. Written as DNA, the CDR3 is TGTGCCAGCAGCCCGAACCAAGAGACCCAGTACTTC.

CDR3 region: CASRNRRTGGLQPQHF. The CDR3 DNA reads as TGTGCCAGCAGAAACAGGAGGACAGGGGGCTTGCAGCCCCAGCATTTT. The rearrangement joins TRBV6-6 to TRBJ1-5, with TRBD1 matching over 11 bases. The CDR3 spans 16 residues. Germline CDR1 and CDR2: MNHNY and SVGAGI (reference sequence). Losses at the gene ends were 6 bases for V and 7 bases for J; bases not matched to a gene: 11.

This clone has a single count. The chain carries TRBV13 and TRBJ1-2; 7 nucleotides line up with TRBD1. The CDR3 is made up of 18 amino acids. The ends lost 4 bases at V and 1 base at J; junction bases unmatched: 15. Germline-derived CDR1 and CDR2 are PRHDT and FYEKMQ (reference sequence). The DNA of the CDR3 is TGTGCCAGCAGCTACAATGGACAGGCCACCTCGGTTAACTATGGCTACACCTTC. It yields the protein CASSYNGQATSVNYGYTF.

The CDR3 sequence: CASSFVWDNQPQHF. DNA for the CDR3: TGTGCCAGCAGTTTTGTATGGGATAATCAGCCCCAGCATTTT. The chain is built from TRBV27 and TRBJ1-5; no reliable D call. Germline values: CDR1 MNHEY, CDR2 SMNVEV (reference sequence). V dropped 3 bases and J dropped 4 bases, with 10 bases sitting between them. The length of the CDR3 is 14 residues.

The chain couples TRBV6-1 to TRBJ1-3, with D hard to call. V lost 1 base and J 3 bases, leaving 10 bases between the germline ends. In germline, CDR1 is MNHNS, CDR2 SASEGT. This CDR3 is built from 15 residues. The CDR3 loop reads CASSEDGNIGNTIYF. The CDR3 coding sequence is TGTGCCAGCAGTGAAGATGGTAATATTGGAAACACCATATATTTT.

The gene calls are TRBV7-2 and TRBJ1-1, with a possible D match to TRBD1 (5 bases). This CDR3 contains 13 residues. V was cut by 3 bases and J by 5 bases, with 10 bases left in between. The germline gives CDR1 SGHTA, CDR2 FQGNSA. CDR3: CASSFPRDTEAFF. CDR3 in DNA: TGTGCCAGCAGCTTTCCCAGGGATACTGAAGCTTTCTTT. The full variable domain, with the rest looked up from reference TRBV7-2 and TRBJ1-1, is GAGVSQSPSNKVTEKGKDVELRCDPISGHTALYWYRQSLGQGLEFLIYFQGNSAPDKSGLPSDRFSAERTGGSVSTLTIQRTQQEDSAVYLCASSFPRDTEAFFGQGTRLTVV.

The rearrangement links TRBV10-3 to TRBJ1-2; weak D call: TRBD1 (5 bases). Germline V lookup: CDR1 ENHRY, CDR2 SYGVKD. V gave up 0 bases and J gave up 6 bases, with 14 bases separating them. This CDR3 has 15 amino acids. The CDR3 protein is CAISESLATGHGYTF. In DNA form, the CDR3 reads TGTGCCATCAGTGAGTCTCTTGCGACGGGGCATGGCTACACCTTC.

The CDR3 region has the DNA TGTGCCAGCAGCAGCCTCGACAATGAGCAGTTCTTC. This sequence encodes CASSSLDNEQFF. This chain uses TRBV9 with TRBJ2-1; no clear D gene. Trimming took off 4 bases at V and 5 bases at J, with 7 bases between the two ends. Germline CDR1 is SGDLS and CDR2 is YYNGEE. CDR3 length: 12 residues.

The chain combines TRBV28 with TRBJ1-1; D ambiguous. V lost 2 bases and J lost 6, with 10 bases in between. Germline lookup yields CDR1 MDHEN and CDR2 SYDVKM. The CDR3 is 13 amino acids. The CDR3 region has the DNA TGTGCCAGCAGTTTAAGAGGAGGCCCTGAAGCTTTCTTT. Protein sequence: CASSLRGGPEAFF. Variable domain in full (rest from reference TRBV28 and TRBJ1-1): DVKVTQSSRYLVKRTGEKVFLECVQDMDHENMFWYRQDPGLGLRLIYFSYDVKMKEKGDIPEGYSVSREKKERFSLILESASTNQTSMYLCASSLRGGPEAFFGQGTRLTVV.

As to this clone: At the DNA level, this CDR3 is encoded by other sequences in the same sample as well. This chain links TRBV29-1 with TRBJ1-1; no clear D. Trimming stripped 3 bases from V and 1 base from J, with 3 bases between. The germline V gene has CDR1 SQVTM and CDR2 ANQGSEA. The CDR3 extends over 11 amino acids. The chain's CDR3 is CSVEANTEAFF. CDR3 sequence (DNA): TGCAGCGTTGAGGCGAACACTGAAGCTTTCTTT. Variable domain in full (rest from reference TRBV29-1 and TRBJ1-1): SAVISQKPSRDICQRGTSLTIQCQVDSQVTMMFWYRQQPGQSLTLIATANQGSEATYESGFVIDKFPISRPNLTFSTLTVSNMSPEDSSIYLCSVEANTEAFFGQGTRLTVV.

The rearrangement joins TRBV4-2 to TRBJ2-7, with a tentative D call TRBD2 (5 bases). CDR1 is LGHNA, CDR2 YNFKEQ, per germline. Trimming took off 0 bases at V and 4 bases at J, with 13 bases between the two ends. The CDR3 consists of 15 residues. CDR3 region: CASSQEEAAYYEQYF. CDR3 DNA sequence: TGTGCCAGCAGCCAAGAGGAAGCGGCATATTACGAGCAGTACTTC.

This clone appeared a single time. This chain's CDR3 is CATSTATGAYEQYF. DNA of the CDR3: TGTGCCACCAGCACCGCGACCGGGGCCTACGAGCAGTACTTC. The chain uses TRBV15 and TRBJ2-7, with a tentative D call TRBD2 (5 bases). Germline V gene sequence: CDR1 LNHNV, CDR2 YYDKDF (reference sequence). The CDR3 loop spans 14 amino acids. V dropped 4 bases and J dropped 2 bases, with 12 bases sitting between them.

A remark on this clone: Other DNA sequences in the sample encode the same CDR3. The rearrangement joins TRBV11-2 to TRBJ1-2, with D possibly TRBD1 on 5 matching bases. V was pared by 0 bases and J by 4 bases, with 6 bases between. Germline values: CDR1 SGHAT, CDR2 FQNNGV. The CDR3 length is 13 residues. Here the CDR3 DNA reads TGTGCCAGCAGCTTAGAGGGGGGCTATGGCTACACCTTC. It is translated as CASSLEGGYGYTF.

The chain uses TRBV29-1 and TRBJ1-1; TRBD1 aligns across 8 bases. Looked up from germline, CDR1 is SQVTM and CDR2 is ANQGSEA. This CDR3 is built from 12 residues. Trimming at V came to 0 bases and at J to 8 bases, leaving 2 bases not matched to a gene. The CDR3 sequence is CSVEDGTGEAFF. The CDR3 region has the DNA TGCAGCGTTGAAGACGGGACAGGAGAAGCTTTCTTT. Supplemented by reference TRBV29-1 and TRBJ1-1, the full variable domain reads SAVISQKPSRDICQRGTSLTIQCQVDSQVTMMFWYRQQPGQSLTLIATANQGSEATYESGFVIDKFPISRPNLTFSTLTVSNMSPEDSSIYLCSVEDGTGEAFFGQGTRLTVV.

The chain links TRBV13 to TRBJ1-5; D remains unclear. This CDR3 contains 13 residues. Trimming took 1 base from V and 4 from J, leaving 5 bases between them. The V gene's germline CDR1 is PRHDT and CDR2 FYEKMQ (reference sequence). CDR3 bases: TGTGCCAGCAGCTTAGTAGGGAATCAGCCCCAGCATTTT. Encoded protein: CASSLVGNQPQHF. Full variable domain (rest looked up from reference TRBV13 and TRBJ1-5): AAGVIQSPRHLIKEKRETATLKCYPIPRHDTVYWYQQGPGQDPQFLISFYEKMQSDKGSIPDRFSAQQFSDYHSELNMSSLELGDSALYFCASSLVGNQPQHFGDGTRLSIL.

The chain joins TRBV28 to TRBJ2-1, with 13 bases aligning to TRBD2. Germline loops: CDR1 MDHEN, CDR2 SYDVKM. This CDR3 region has 14 residues. V was clipped by 2 bases and J by 8 bases; unmatched bases: 0. This CDR3 reads CASSLTSGRDEQFF. The CDR3 DNA sequence: TGTGCCAGCAGTTTAACTAGCGGGAGGGATGAGCAGTTCTTC.

The J gene is TRBJ2-1, the V gene TRBV4-3; D is possibly TRBD2 (5 bases). Germline V lookup: CDR1 LGHNA, CDR2 YSLEER. V lost 1 base and J lost 10, with 11 bases in between. The CDR3 is made up of 13 amino acids. This CDR3 is CASSQVVPGEQFF. Written as DNA, the CDR3 is TGCGCCAGCAGCCAAGTGGTTCCGGGGGAGCAGTTCTTC.

The V call is TRBV30, the J call TRBJ1-2, with D hard to call. CDR3 length equals 14 residues. With 2 bases removed from V and 3 bases from J, the gap between germline ends came to 13 bases. Germline V lookup: CDR1 GTSNPN, CDR2 SVGIG (reference sequence). The CDR3 DNA sequence: TGTGCCTGGAGTTTCGAACCGGGCCACTATGGCTACACCTTC. This codes for CAWSFEPGHYGYTF.

The chain is built from TRBV7-2 and TRBJ2-3; 10 bases align to TRBD2. The ends lost 4 bases at V and 1 base at J; junction bases unmatched: 5. The CDR3 is 16 amino acids. Germline V gives CDR1 SGHTA, CDR2 FQGNSA. The CDR3 DNA reads TGTGCCAGCAGCTCCCGACTAGCGGGCGGCACAGATACGCAGTATTTT. It codes for CASSSRLAGGTDTQYF.

The chain recombines TRBV11-2 with TRBJ1-5; 7 nucleotides match TRBD1. The CDR3 has 15 residues. Germline V gene sequence: CDR1 SGHAT, CDR2 FQNNGV. Germline trimming cut 4 bases from V and 4 bases from J; bases unmatched to any gene: 7. CDR3 DNA: TGTGCCAGCAGCTCGGGACAGCTATCGAATCAGCCCCAGCATTTT. Amino acid sequence: CASSSGQLSNQPQHF.

V gene TRBV9 combines with J gene TRBJ2-2; a weak D match, TRBD1 (6 bases). The length of the CDR3 is 16 residues. The germline V gene has CDR1 SGDLS and CDR2 YYNGEE. V lost 3 bases and J lost 2, with 14 bases in between. CDR3 loop: CASSANDRINTGELFF. The CDR3 nucleotides are TGTGCCAGCAGCGCAAACGACAGGATTAACACCGGGGAGCTGTTTTTT.